This T cell receptor beta chain was recorded in a study of cytomegalovirus exposure and HLA in healthy donors. Separate from the approximately 600-subject first cohort was the 120-subject validation cohort, to which the donors belonged. Study-wide results and limits: The authors enumerated around 150 TCR beta chains as linked to cytomegalovirus.

Of note for this clone: Its matching antigen is unknown.

The method was immunoSEQ multiplex PCR; TCRdb's version includes in-frame clones alone and lacks a portion of them. The table shows roughly 68,000 clones, with 85% to 90% occurring only once. There are 12 residues in the CDR3. The source is a young woman in good health and CMV-seronegative. The sequenced sample was PBMCs. V is TRBV7-5 and J is TRBJ2-7; TRBD2 is the table's D call and was not checked against the DNA. TRBV7-5 counts as a pseudogene. CDR3 residues: CVRRVRVYEQYF. In nucleotides, the CDR3 is TGTGTCCGGAGGGTCAGGGTCTACGAGCAGTACTTC.